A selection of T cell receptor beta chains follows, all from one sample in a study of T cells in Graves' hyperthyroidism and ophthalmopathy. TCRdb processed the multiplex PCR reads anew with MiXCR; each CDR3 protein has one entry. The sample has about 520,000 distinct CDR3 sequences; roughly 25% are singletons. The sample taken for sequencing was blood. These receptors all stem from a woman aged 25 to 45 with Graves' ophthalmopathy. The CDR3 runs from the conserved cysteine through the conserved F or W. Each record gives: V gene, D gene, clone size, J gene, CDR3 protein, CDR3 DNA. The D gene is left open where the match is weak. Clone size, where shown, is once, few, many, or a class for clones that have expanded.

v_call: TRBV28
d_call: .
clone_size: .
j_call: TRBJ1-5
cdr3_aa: CASSTLTRLRGQPQHF
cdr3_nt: TGTGCCAGCAGCACTCTGACTCGTCTTAGAGGTCAGCCCCAGCATTTT

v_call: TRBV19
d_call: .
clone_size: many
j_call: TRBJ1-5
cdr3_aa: CATRTEGIGNQPQHF
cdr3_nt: TGTGCCACCCGAACGGAGGGGATCGGGAATCAGCCCCAGCATTTT

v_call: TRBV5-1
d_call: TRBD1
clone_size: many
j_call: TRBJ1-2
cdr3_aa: CASSFGTGSNGYTF
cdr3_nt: TGCGCCAGCAGCTTTGGGACAGGGAGTAATGGCTACACCTTC

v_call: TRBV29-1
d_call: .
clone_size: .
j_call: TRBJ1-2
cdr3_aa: CSVEQGGYTF
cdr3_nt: TGCAGCGTTGAGCAGGGTGGCTACACCTTC

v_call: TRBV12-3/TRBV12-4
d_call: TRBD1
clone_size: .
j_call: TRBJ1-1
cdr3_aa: CASSPGGSTDAFF
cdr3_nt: TGTGCCAGCAGTCCAGGGGGATCGACTGATGCTTTCTTT

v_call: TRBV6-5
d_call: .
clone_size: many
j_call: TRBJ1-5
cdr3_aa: CASSPIFGNQPQHF
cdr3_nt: TGTGCCAGCAGTCCCATCTTCGGCAATCAGCCCCAGCATTTT

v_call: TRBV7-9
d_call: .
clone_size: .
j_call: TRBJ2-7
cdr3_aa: CASSLAGTPVYEQYF
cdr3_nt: TGTGCCAGCAGCTTAGCGGGGACACCAGTCTACGAGCAGTACTTC

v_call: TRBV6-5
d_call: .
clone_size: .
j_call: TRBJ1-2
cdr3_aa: CASSYDQGYGYTF
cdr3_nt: TGTGCCAGCAGTTACGATCAGGGCTATGGCTACACCTTC

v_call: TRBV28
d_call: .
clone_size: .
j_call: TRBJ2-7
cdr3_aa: CAVQLTGVSYEQYF
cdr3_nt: TGTGCCGTCCAGCTCACGGGAGTCTCCTACGAGCAGTACTTC

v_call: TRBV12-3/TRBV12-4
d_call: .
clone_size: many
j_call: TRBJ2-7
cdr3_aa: CASSRASSYEQYF
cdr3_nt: TGTGCCAGCAGCCGGGCCAGCTCCTACGAGCAGTACTTC